The 27 T cell receptor beta chains below were found in one sample sequenced in a study of cytomegalovirus exposure and HLA in healthy donors (dated by TCRdb to about 2017). Library method: the immunoSEQ multiplex PCR assay. A mixture of 60 forward primers for TCR Vbeta segments and 13 reverse primers for TCR Jbeta segments was used in the multiplex PCR. As stored in TCRdb, this immuneACCESS dataset retains in-frame rearrangements with V and J assigned. A fraction of the clones does not appear; measured against another copy, unresolved V genes explain less than half of the discrepancy, and the remainder lacks a known reason. In all, the sample holds about 98,000 clones, and about three quarters of those were seen once. Of the sample, over 15% is held by the ten largest clones. Input material: PBMCs. These receptors were collected from a man aged 60 to 75 in good health and CMV-seropositive.

The chain has TRBV7-9 and TRBJ1-2, with 10 positions matching TRBD1. The CDR3 has 18 amino acids. Germline assignment: CDR1 SEHNR and CDR2 FQNEAQ (reference sequence). Trimming cost V 5 bases and J 4 bases; bases outside gene matches: 16. This CDR3 is CASSQMRIAGQGIYGYTF. The CDR3 DNA reads as TGTGCCAGCAGCCAAATGCGGATCGCGGGACAGGGGATCTATGGCTACACCTTC.

Turning to this clone: The junction departs from germline at one end; a sequencing error may be responsible. The sample carries other DNA sequences with the same CDR3. J is TRBJ2-7 and V is TRBV10-3; D is unresolved. In germline, CDR1 is ENHRY, CDR2 SYGVKD. The CDR3 covers 13 residues. CDR3 in amino acids: CAISQVSSYEQYF. CDR3 coding DNA: TGCGCCATCAGCCAGGTTAGCTCCTACGAGCAGTACTTC.

The rearrangement uses TRBV9 and TRBJ2-7, with 8 bases lining up with TRBD1. V shed 0 bases and J 1 base; nucleotides not matched to a gene: 0. This CDR3 is built from 14 residues. Germline lookup yields CDR1 SGDLS and CDR2 YYNGEE. This chain's CDR3 is CASSVGDRSYEQYF. The CDR3 DNA reads TGTGCCAGCAGCGTAGGGGACAGGTCCTACGAGCAGTACTTC.

The rearrangement uses TRBV5-4 and TRBJ2-2; perhaps TRBD2 as D (5 bases). The germline V gene has CDR1 SGHNT and CDR2 YYREEE (reference sequence). V shed 3 bases and J shed 3 bases, with 15 bases lying between them. This CDR3 region has 16 residues. The CDR3 coding sequence is TGTGCCAGCAGCTCGAGGAGGCGGGTGGACACCGGGGAGCTGTTTTTT. Protein sequence: CASSSRRRVDTGELFF.

J is TRBJ1-2 and V is TRBV5-1; 8 nucleotides line up with TRBD1. Per germline, CDR1 SGHRS and CDR2 YFSETQ. This CDR3 contains 12 residues. With 3 bases clipped from V and 10 bases from J, the junction kept 5 bases outside the gene matches. CDR3 DNA sequence: TGCGCCAGCAGCTACATACAGGGGGTCTACACCTTC. Translated: CASSYIQGVYTF.

The chain uses TRBV5-1 and TRBJ1-3; D remains unclear. Looked up from germline, CDR1 is SGHRS and CDR2 is YFSETQ. There are 15 residues in the CDR3. The V gene lost 0 bases and the J gene lost 3 bases, with 10 bases spanning the gap. For the CDR3, the DNA is TGCGCCAGCAGCTTGGAGAGAGGGAATGGAAACACCATATATTTT. Protein: CASSLERGNGNTIYF.

The V call is TRBV9, the J call TRBJ2-1, with 7 bases identical to TRBD1. From germline, CDR1 is SGDLS and CDR2 YYNGEE. This CDR3 has 16 residues. The V gene end was trimmed by 0 bases and the J gene end by 8 bases; junction bases not matched to a gene: 11. This CDR3 is CASSVGLGGFSDEQFF. The CDR3 DNA reads TGTGCCAGCAGCGTAGGGTTAGGGGGCTTTTCTGATGAGCAGTTCTTC.

This chain links TRBV28 with TRBJ2-2, with 9 positions matching TRBD2. The V and J ends lost 6 bases and 1 base, in that order; junction bases with no gene match: 12. CDR3 size: 18 residues. From germline, CDR1 is MDHEN and CDR2 SYDVKM. CDR3 DNA sequence: TGTGCCAGCAGACCTCTGGCCATAGCGGGGGAGAACACCGGGGAGCTGTTTTTT. Translated, it gives CASRPLAIAGENTGELFF.

The chain links TRBV5-1 to TRBJ2-3; TRBD2 might be the D (6 bases). CDR1 is SGHRS, CDR2 YFSETQ, per germline. The CDR3 loop spans 17 amino acids. V was cut by 2 bases and J by 1 base, with 17 bases left in between. DNA of the CDR3: TGCGCCAGCAGCTTTATCATGACACTAGCAGGCACAGATACGCAGTATTTT. It translates to CASSFIMTLAGTDTQYF.

The J gene is TRBJ1-1, the V gene TRBV5-4; 8 positions agree with TRBD1. The CDR3 has 14 residues. J lost 4 bases, V lost 4 bases, and 6 bases had no gene match. CDR1 and CDR2 from the germline V gene are SGHNT and YYREEE (reference sequence). CDR3 sequence reads: CASSVDRAGTEAFF. The CDR3 coding sequence is TGTGCCAGCAGCGTGGACAGGGCGGGCACTGAAGCTTTCTTT.

This chain connects TRBV27 to TRBJ1-1, with D unclear. Trimming removed 2 bases from V and 3 bases from J, with 10 bases in between. Germline V gene sequence: CDR1 MNHEY, CDR2 SMNVEV (reference sequence). The CDR3 totals 14 residues. The CDR3 DNA is TGTGCCAGCAGTTTAGCGACGGGGTACACTGAAGCTTTCTTT. It specifies CASSLATGYTEAFF.

The rearrangement uses TRBV29-1 and TRBJ1-2; 9 bases fit TRBD1. With 4 bases clipped from V and 7 bases from J, the junction kept 4 bases outside the gene matches. Looked up from germline, CDR1 is SQVTM and CDR2 is ANQGSEA. The CDR3 runs 12 residues. Here the CDR3 reads CSVVTGGSGYTF. In DNA form, the CDR3 reads TGCAGCGTTGTTACAGGGGGCAGTGGCTACACCTTC.

This clone was seen a single time. The chain recombines TRBV21-1 with TRBJ2-3; the D call of TRBD2 is as the table states it, not checked on the DNA. TRBV21-1 is termed a pseudogene. CDR3 size: 12 residues. The CDR3 DNA reads TGTGCCAGCAGCGTCGGGACAGATACGCAGTATTTT. It encodes CASSVGTDTQYF.

The chain links TRBV27 to TRBJ2-1; 7 bases are a match to TRBD2. V dropped 4 bases and J dropped 0; count of bases not matched to a gene: 9. CDR3 size: 17 residues. Germline loops: CDR1 MNHEY, CDR2 SMNVEV (reference sequence). CDR3 in amino acids: CASSSGGGPSSYNEQFF. In nucleotides, the CDR3 is TGTGCCAGCAGTTCCGGGGGAGGGCCCAGCTCCTACAATGAGCAGTTCTTC.

The rearrangement links TRBV29-1 to TRBJ1-1; D is unresolved. Germline lookup yields CDR1 SQVTM and CDR2 ANQGSEA. The V end lost 4 bases, the J end lost 3 bases, and 3 bases lay between the germline ends. This CDR3 has 10 residues. CDR3 loop: CSVGDTEAFF. DNA of the CDR3: TGCAGCGTTGGAGACACTGAAGCTTTCTTT.

The CDR3 DNA follows: TGTGCCAGTAGTATTGGACAAAATTTCTACAATGAGCAGTTCTTC. It codes for CASSIGQNFYNEQFF. The chain is built from TRBV19 and TRBJ2-1; perhaps TRBD1 as D (5 bases). V was cut by 3 bases and J by 3 bases, with 12 bases left in between. This CDR3 comprises 15 residues. Germline CDR1 LNHDA, CDR2 SQIVND (reference sequence).

This rearrangement joins TRBV7-9 to TRBJ1-6; 7 bases are a match to TRBD1. V lost 4 bases to trimming and J lost 8 bases; unmatched junction nucleotides: 14. In germline, CDR1 is SEHNR, CDR2 FQNEAQ (reference sequence). This CDR3 is built from 17 residues. The CDR3 coding sequence is TGTGCCAGCAGCTCCCACGACCGGGAGGGGGCCCATTCACCCCTCCACTTT. Its translation is CASSSHDREGAHSPLHF.

The chain recombines TRBV4-1 with TRBJ1-2; D unresolved. Germline lookup yields CDR1 MGHRA and CDR2 YSYEKL. The length of the CDR3 is 14 residues. V was cut by 1 base and J by 8 bases, with 14 bases left in between. CDR3 loop: CASSQVPGAWGYTF. In nucleotides, the CDR3 is TGCGCCAGCAGCCAAGTGCCGGGAGCCTGGGGCTACACCTTC.

This clone was observed a handful of times. The chain links TRBV5-1 to TRBJ1-5, with D uncertain. Trimming cost V 4 bases and J 2 bases, with 10 bases left between them. This CDR3 spans 14 amino acids. Per the germline V gene, CDR1 is SGHRS and CDR2 is YFSETQ. DNA for the CDR3: TGCGCCAGCAGCGGGGAGGGCGGCAATCAGCCCCAGCATTTT. It is translated as CASSGEGGNQPQHF.

V gene TRBV27 combines with J gene TRBJ2-3; the D is unclear. Trimming took 4 bases from V and 5 from J, leaving 10 bases between them. This CDR3 contains 13 residues. The germline V gene encodes CDR1 MNHEY and CDR2 SMNVEV (reference sequence). CDR3 in amino acids: CASSSHFGDTQYF. The CDR3 DNA reads as TGTGCCAGCAGTTCCCATTTCGGAGATACGCAGTATTTT.

J is TRBJ2-7 and V is TRBV11-2; 7 bases are a match to TRBD1. CDR3 length equals 15 residues. The V gene's germline CDR1 is SGHAT and CDR2 FQNNGV. V was pared by 5 bases and J by 1 base, with 8 bases of the junction left unmatched. The CDR3 region is CASSKDRVVSYEQYF. The DNA of the CDR3 is TGTGCCAGCAGCAAAGACAGGGTTGTTTCCTACGAGCAGTACTTC.

The chain employs TRBV6-4 and TRBJ2-1; 13 bases agree with TRBD2. The CDR3 length is 13 residues. Germline CDR1 and CDR2: MRHNA and SNTAGT. The junction had 4 bases not matched to a gene; V was cut back by 8 bases and J by 9 bases. CDR3 region: CASGTSGEGEQFF. DNA for the CDR3: TGTGCCAGCGGGACTAGCGGGGAGGGTGAGCAGTTCTTC.

The chain links TRBV9 to TRBJ1-5; tentatively, D is TRBD1 (5 bases). The V gene lost 0 bases and the J gene lost 6 bases, with 13 bases spanning the gap. Germline V CDR1 and CDR2: SGDLS, YYNGEE. The CDR3 is 15 amino acids. For the CDR3, the DNA is TGTGCCAGCAGCGTAGGAAGGGGTACCGGTCAGCCCCAGCATTTT. Its translation is CASSVGRGTGQPQHF.

V is TRBV4-3 and J is TRBJ2-3; TRBD2 agrees at 13 bases. The junction had 10 bases not matched to a gene; V was cut back by 4 bases and J by 6 bases. CDR1 LGHNA and CDR2 YSLEER come from the germline V gene. The CDR3 covers 17 residues. The CDR3 spells CASSPGGGLAGMDTQYF. The CDR3 DNA sequence: TGCGCCAGCAGCCCCGGGGGGGGACTAGCGGGGATGGATACGCAGTATTTT.

The V call is TRBV27, the J call TRBJ1-3; 7 nucleotides agree with TRBD1. This CDR3 spans 14 amino acids. J lost 2 bases, V lost 6 bases, and 4 bases had no gene match. The germline V gene has CDR1 MNHEY and CDR2 SMNVEV (reference sequence). The CDR3 region has the DNA TGTGCCAGCAGACCCACAGGGGCTGGAAACACCATATATTTT. It encodes CASRPTGAGNTIYF.

This clone came up once. This rearrangement joins TRBV5-3 to TRBJ1-3; TRBD1 aligns across 8 bases. TRBV5-3 carries the ORF label, with uncertain function. V shed 4 bases, J shed 3 bases, and the junction held 12 bases outside the gene matches. The CDR3 covers 17 residues. The CDR3 nucleotides read TGTGCCAGAAGCAGAGGGAACAGGGGGAAAGGTGGAAACACCATATATTTT. It specifies CARSRGNRGKGGNTIYF.

The chain combines TRBV6-5 with TRBJ1-2; D is perhaps TRBD1 (5 bases). Trimming removed 2 bases at V and 4 bases at J, with 11 bases between. The length of the CDR3 is 14 residues. The germline V gene has CDR1 MNHEY and CDR2 SVGAGI. This chain's CDR3 is CASSYRGIGYGYTF. CDR3 coding DNA: TGTGCCAGCAGTTACAGGGGAATAGGCTATGGCTACACCTTC.